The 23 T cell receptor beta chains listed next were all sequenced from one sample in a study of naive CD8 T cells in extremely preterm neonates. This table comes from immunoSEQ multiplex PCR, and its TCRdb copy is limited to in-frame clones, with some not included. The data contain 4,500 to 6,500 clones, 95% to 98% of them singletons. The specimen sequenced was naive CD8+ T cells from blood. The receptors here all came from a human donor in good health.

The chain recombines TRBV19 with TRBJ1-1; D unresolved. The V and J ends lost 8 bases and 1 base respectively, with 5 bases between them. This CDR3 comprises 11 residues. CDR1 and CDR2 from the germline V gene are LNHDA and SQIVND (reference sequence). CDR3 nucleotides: TGTGCCAGTGGGAGGAACACTGAAGCTTTCTTT. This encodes CASGRNTEAFF. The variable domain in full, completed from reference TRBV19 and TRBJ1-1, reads DGGITQSPKYLFRKEGQNVTLSCEQNLNHDAMYWYRQDPGQGLRLIYYSQIVNDFQKGDIAEGYSVSREKKESFPLTVTSAQKNPTAFYLCASGRNTEAFFGQGTRLTVV.

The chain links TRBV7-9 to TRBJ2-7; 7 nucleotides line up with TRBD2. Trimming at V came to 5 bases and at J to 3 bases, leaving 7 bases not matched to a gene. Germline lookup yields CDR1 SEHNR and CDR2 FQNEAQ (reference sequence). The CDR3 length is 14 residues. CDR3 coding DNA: TGTGCCAGCAGCACTCCTAGCGGTAGCTACGAGCAGTACTTC. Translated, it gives CASSTPSGSYEQYF.

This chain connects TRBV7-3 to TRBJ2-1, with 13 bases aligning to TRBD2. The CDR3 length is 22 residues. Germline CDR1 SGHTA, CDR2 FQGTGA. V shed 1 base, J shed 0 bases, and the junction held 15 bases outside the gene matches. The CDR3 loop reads CASSLRGVEGTSGMDSYNEQFF. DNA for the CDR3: TGTGCCAGCAGCTTAAGGGGGGTGGAGGGGACTAGCGGGATGGACTCCTACAATGAGCAGTTCTTC.

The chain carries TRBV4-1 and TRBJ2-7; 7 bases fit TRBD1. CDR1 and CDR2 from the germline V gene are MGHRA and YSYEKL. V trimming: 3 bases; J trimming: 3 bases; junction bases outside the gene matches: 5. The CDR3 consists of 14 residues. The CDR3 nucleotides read TGCGCCAGCAGCCAGCACCAGGGGGACTACGAGCAGTACTTC. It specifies CASSQHQGDYEQYF.

CDR3: CASSQTGSSYNSPLHF. CDR3 DNA: TGCGCCAGCAGCCAGACGGGAAGCTCCTATAATTCACCCCTCCACTTT. The chain uses TRBV4-1 and TRBJ1-6; no clear D. V lost 3 bases and J lost 0, with 9 bases in between. This CDR3 spans 16 amino acids. The germline V gene encodes CDR1 MGHRA and CDR2 YSYEKL.

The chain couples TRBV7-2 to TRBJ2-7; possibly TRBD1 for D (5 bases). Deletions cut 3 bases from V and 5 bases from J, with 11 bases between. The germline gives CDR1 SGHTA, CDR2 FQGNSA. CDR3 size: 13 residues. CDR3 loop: CASSFRPRDEQYF. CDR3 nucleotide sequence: TGTGCCAGCAGCTTTAGGCCCAGGGACGAGCAGTACTTC.

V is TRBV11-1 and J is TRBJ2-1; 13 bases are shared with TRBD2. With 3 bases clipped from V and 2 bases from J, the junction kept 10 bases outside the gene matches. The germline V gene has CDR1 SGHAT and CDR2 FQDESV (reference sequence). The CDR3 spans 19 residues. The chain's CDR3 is CASSFSGLAGVRPYNEQFF. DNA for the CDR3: TGTGCCAGCAGCTTTTCCGGACTAGCGGGAGTTCGACCCTACAATGAGCAGTTCTTC.

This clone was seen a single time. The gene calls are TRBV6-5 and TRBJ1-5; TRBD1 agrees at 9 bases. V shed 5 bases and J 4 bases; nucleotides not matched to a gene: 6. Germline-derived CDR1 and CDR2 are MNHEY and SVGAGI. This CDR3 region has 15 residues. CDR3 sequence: CASSNGQGRNQPQHF. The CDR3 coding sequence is TGTGCCAGCAGTAACGGACAGGGGCGGAATCAGCCCCAGCATTTT.

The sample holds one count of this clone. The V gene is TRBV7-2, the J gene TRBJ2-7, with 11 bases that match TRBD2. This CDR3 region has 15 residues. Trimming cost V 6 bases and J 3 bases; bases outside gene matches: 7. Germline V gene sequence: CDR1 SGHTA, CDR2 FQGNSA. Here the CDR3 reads CASSFSLAGGYEQYF. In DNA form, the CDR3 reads TGTGCCAGCAGTTTCAGCCTAGCGGGAGGCTACGAGCAGTACTTC.

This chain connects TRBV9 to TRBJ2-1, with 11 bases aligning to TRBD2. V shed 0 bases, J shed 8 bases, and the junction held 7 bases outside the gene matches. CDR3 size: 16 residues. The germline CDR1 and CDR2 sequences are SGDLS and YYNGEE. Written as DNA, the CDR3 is TGTGCCAGCAGCGTAGAAGCTAGCGGGAGGCTCGATGAGCAGTTCTTC. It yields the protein CASSVEASGRLDEQFF.

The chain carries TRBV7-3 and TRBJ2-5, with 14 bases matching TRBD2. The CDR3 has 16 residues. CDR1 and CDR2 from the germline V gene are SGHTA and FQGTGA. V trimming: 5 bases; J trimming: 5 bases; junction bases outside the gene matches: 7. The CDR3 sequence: CASSPGTSGSWETQYF. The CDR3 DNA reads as TGTGCCAGCAGCCCCGGGACTAGCGGGAGTTGGGAGACCCAGTACTTC.

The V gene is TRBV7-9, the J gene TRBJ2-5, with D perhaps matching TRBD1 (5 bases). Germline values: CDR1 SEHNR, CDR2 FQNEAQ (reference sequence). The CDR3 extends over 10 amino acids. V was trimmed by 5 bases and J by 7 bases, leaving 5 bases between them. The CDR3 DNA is TGTGCCAGCAGCCAGGGGACCCAGTACTTC. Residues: CASSQGTQYF.

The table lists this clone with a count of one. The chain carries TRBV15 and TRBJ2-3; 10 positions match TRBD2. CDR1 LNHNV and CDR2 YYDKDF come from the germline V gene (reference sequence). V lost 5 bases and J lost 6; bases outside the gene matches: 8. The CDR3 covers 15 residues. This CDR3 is CATSFRAGGPDTQYF. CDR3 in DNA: TGTGCCACCAGCTTTAGAGCGGGAGGGCCGGATACGCAGTATTTT.

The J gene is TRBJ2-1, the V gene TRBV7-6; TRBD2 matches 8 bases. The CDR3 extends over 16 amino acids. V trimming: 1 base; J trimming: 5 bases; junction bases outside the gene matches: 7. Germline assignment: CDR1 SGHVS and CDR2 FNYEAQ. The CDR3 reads CASSLEVAGGHNEQFF. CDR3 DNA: TGTGCCAGCAGCTTAGAGGTGGCGGGAGGCCACAATGAGCAGTTCTTC.

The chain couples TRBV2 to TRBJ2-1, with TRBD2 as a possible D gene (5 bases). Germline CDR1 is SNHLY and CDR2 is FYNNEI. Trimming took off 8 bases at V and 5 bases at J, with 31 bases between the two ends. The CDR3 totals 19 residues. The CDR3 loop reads CASYGGSWAAPTLNNEQFF. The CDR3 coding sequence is TGTGCCAGCTATGGAGGATCATGGGCCGCACCCACTTTAAACAATGAGCAGTTCTTC.

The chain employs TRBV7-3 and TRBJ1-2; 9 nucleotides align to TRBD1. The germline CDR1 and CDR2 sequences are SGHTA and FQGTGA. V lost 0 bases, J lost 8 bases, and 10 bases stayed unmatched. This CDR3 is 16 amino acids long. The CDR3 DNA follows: TGTGCCAGCAGCTTAACGGGACAGGGTTACCTATTCGGCTACACCTTC. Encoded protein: CASSLTGQGYLFGYTF.

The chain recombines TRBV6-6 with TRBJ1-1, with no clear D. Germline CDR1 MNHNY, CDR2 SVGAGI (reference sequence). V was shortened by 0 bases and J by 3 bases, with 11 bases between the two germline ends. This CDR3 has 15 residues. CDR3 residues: CASSYSIQVHTEAFF. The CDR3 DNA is TGTGCCAGCAGTTACTCGATCCAGGTTCACACTGAAGCTTTCTTT.

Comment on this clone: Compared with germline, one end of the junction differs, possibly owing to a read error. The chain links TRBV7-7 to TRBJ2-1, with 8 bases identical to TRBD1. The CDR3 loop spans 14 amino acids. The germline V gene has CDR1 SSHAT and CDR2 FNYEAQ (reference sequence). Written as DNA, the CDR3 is TGTGCTAGCAGCTTAGCCGGGACAGGAAATGAGCAGTTCTTC. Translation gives CASSLAGTGNEQFF.

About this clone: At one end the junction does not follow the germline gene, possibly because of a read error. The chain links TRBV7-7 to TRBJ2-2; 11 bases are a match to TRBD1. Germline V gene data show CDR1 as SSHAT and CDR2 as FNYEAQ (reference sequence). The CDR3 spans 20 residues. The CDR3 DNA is TGTGCTAGCAGCTTAAATCCAGGACAGGGGGCGCGTCCGAACACCGGGGAGCTGTTTTTT. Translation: CASSLNPGQGARPNTGELFF.

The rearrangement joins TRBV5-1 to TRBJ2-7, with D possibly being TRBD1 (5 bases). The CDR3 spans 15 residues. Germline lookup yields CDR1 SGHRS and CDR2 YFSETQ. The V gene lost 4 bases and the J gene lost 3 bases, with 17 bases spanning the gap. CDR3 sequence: CASSPDSFSHYEQYF. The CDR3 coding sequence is TGCGCCAGCAGCCCCGACAGTTTCTCCCACTACGAGCAGTACTTC. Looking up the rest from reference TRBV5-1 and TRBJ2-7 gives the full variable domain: KAGVTQTPRYLIKTRGQQVTLSCSPISGHRSVSWYQQTPGQGLQFLFEYFSETQRNKGNFPGRFSGRQFSNSRSEMNVSTLELGDSALYLCASSPDSFSHYEQYFGPGTRLTVT.

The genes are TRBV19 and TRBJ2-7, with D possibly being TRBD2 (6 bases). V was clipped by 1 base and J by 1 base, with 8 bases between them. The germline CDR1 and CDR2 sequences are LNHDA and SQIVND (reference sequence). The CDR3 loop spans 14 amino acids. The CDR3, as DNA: TGTGCCAGTAGTATAGTCGGGACTTCCTACGAGCAGTACTTC. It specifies CASSIVGTSYEQYF.

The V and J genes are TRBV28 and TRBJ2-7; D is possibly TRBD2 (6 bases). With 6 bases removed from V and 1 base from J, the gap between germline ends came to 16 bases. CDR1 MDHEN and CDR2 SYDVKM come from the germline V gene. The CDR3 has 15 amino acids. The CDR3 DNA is TGTGCCAGCAGACGAATGGCCGGGACTTCCTACGAGCAGTACTTC. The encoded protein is CASRRMAGTSYEQYF.

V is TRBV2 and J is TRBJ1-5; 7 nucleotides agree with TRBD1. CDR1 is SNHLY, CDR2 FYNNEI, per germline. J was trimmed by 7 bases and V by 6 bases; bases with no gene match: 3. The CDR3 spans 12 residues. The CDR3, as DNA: TGTGCCAGCAGACCGACAGGGCAGCCCCAGCATTTT. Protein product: CASRPTGQPQHF.